This entry describes one T cell receptor (beta chain). There are 17 residues in the CDR3. CDR1 and CDR2 (germline): SGHTS, YDEGEE. J lost 5 bases, V lost 5 bases, and 15 bases had no gene match. The record originates from a study of blood T cell repertoires in COVID-19. In the study overall: COVID-19 samples collected from the United States, Italy and Spain covered acute and convalescent phases. PBMCs, B-cell-depleted T cells, or T cells were the source of the cDNA or gDNA that made up the material.

Seattle-derived patients entered the study during active infection and were followed longitudinally. Authors' analysis steps: Amplified reference gene primers provided the basis for estimating nucleated cell counts. Sequencing used immunoSEQ multiplex PCR; TCRdb keeps in-frame clones, though not all of them. The V and J calls and the clone size are those of that table, but D and trimming were determined from the DNA. The data contain 100,000 or so clones, more than 90% of them singletons. The gene calls are TRBV5-8 and TRBJ2-1; TRBD1 agrees at 8 bases. This sequence originates from a woman between 50 and 59 years old with COVID-19, enrolled during active disease. The sequenced material came from peripheral blood. The CDR3 loop is CASRGQGARIGDNEQFF. Here the CDR3 DNA reads TGTGCCAGCAGAGGGCAGGGGGCGCGGATAGGGGACAATGAGCAGTTCTTC.